This T cell receptor (beta chain) was sequenced for a study of OX40 agonist ivuxolimab in advanced cancers. Only in-frame clones appear in the TCRdb table, and some are missing; sequencing was by immunoSEQ multiplex PCR. The data contain roughly 70,000 clones, roughly 84% of them seen just once; the ten biggest clones take up roughly 2.1%. Germline V gives CDR1 GTSNPN, CDR2 SVGIG (reference sequence). The CDR3 consists of 13 residues. V lost 2 bases and J 2 bases, leaving 7 bases between the germline ends. The chain couples TRBV30 to TRBJ1-3; D is unresolved. The sequenced sample was CD4+ or CD8+ T cells sorted from blood, obtained in a trial of the OX40 agonist ivuxolimab. The source of this sequence is an adult with an advanced solid tumor such as melanoma, head and neck, liver or kidney cancer. The CDR3 loop is CAWSSGTGNTIYF. DNA for the CDR3: TGTGCCTGGAGTTCTGGGACTGGAAACACCATATATTTT.